This T cell receptor (beta chain) was captured in a study of cytomegalovirus exposure and HLA in healthy donors. Study-wide points: Reported performance of the classifier showed diagnosis of cytomegalovirus status with high specificity and sensitivity. Across HLA loci, a later analysis found differing TCR association rates, with DRB1 most and HLA-C fewest. It was shown in a later analysis that HLA-associated TCR beta chains were more clonally expanded than other, equally common chains. A later analysis found most CMV-associated TCR beta chains apparently HLA-restricted.

This CDR3 region has 14 residues. CDR1 and CDR2 (germline): MNHEY, SVGAGI. The ends were cut back, 8 bases at V and 3 bases at J, with 16 bases in the middle. Both 60 Vbeta primers and 13 Jbeta primers went into the PCR. Using immunoSEQ multiplex PCR, the repertoire was profiled, and TCRdb retains in-frame clones only, with some absent. This table holds about 180,000 clones, 80% found once. To note about this clone: Its target is not known.

The TCR was taken from a girl aged 10 to 17 in good health and CMV-seropositive. The V call is TRBV6-5, the J call TRBJ1-1, with D possibly TRBD1 on 5 matching bases. Sequenced material: PBMCs. The CDR3 DNA is TGTGCCAGCTTCTTTAGGGGTCGGGACACTGAAGCTTTCTTT. Translated, it gives CASFFRGRDTEAFF.